Listed here are 26 T cell receptor beta chains from one sample, sequenced in a study of cytomegalovirus exposure and HLA in healthy donors. The PCR employed 60 Vbeta primers together with 13 Jbeta primers. Generated by immunoSEQ multiplex PCR, the TCRdb table keeps only in-frame clones and is missing some. The profile shows some 130,000 clones, 66% of them singletons. The specimen was PBMCs. The receptor source for this set is a human donor in good health.

The CDR3 reads CASSQRATGTSKYEQYF. CDR3 nucleotide sequence: TGCGCCAGCAGCCAAAGAGCCACCGGGACTAGCAAGTACGAGCAGTACTTC. This sequence joins TRBV4-1 and TRBJ2-7; 9 bases fit TRBD2. The CDR3 runs to 17 residues. Losses at the gene ends were 2 bases for V and 4 bases for J; bases not matched to a gene: 12. CDR1 and CDR2 from the germline V gene are MGHRA and YSYEKL.

This clone was found a few times. V is TRBV4-1 and J is TRBJ1-4; 8 bases agree with TRBD1. V was pared by 6 bases and J by 0 bases, with 9 bases of the junction left unmatched. The CDR3 totals 17 residues. Germline V gene sequence: CDR1 MGHRA, CDR2 YSYEKL. The CDR3 reads CASRGGQDLATNEKLFF. DNA of the CDR3: TGCGCCAGCAGAGGGGGACAGGACTTAGCAACTAATGAAAAACTGTTTTTT.

The V and J genes are TRBV7-3 and TRBJ2-1; D may be TRBD1 (6 bases). Germline lookup yields CDR1 SGHTA and CDR2 FQGTGA. The ends were cut back, 3 bases at V and 9 bases at J, with 12 bases in the middle. The CDR3 has 13 residues. CDR3 protein: CASSLGRGGEQFF. CDR3 coding DNA: TGTGCCAGCAGCTTGGGGCGAGGGGGTGAGCAGTTCTTC.

The chain couples TRBV7-2 to TRBJ1-5; TRBD1 agrees at 8 bases. CDR3 size: 15 residues. Germline trimming cut 5 bases from V and 6 bases from J; bases unmatched to any gene: 9. Germline assignment: CDR1 SGHTA and CDR2 FQGNSA. The CDR3 nucleotides read TGTGCCAGCAGCGCTTCCAGGGGGCTAGGTCAGCCCCAGCATTTT. This translates into CASSASRGLGQPQHF. The full variable domain, with the rest looked up from reference TRBV7-2 and TRBJ1-5, is GAGVSQSPSNKVTEKGKDVELRCDPISGHTALYWYRQSLGQGLEFLIYFQGNSAPDKSGLPSDRFSAERTGGSVSTLTIQRTQQEDSAVYLCASSASRGLGQPQHFGDGTRLSIL.

This rearrangement joins TRBV7-9 to TRBJ2-3; the D gene is possibly TRBD2 (5 bases). The CDR3 consists of 14 residues. With 8 bases removed from V and 3 bases from J, the gap between germline ends came to 15 bases. The V gene's germline CDR1 is SEHNR and CDR2 FQNEAQ (reference sequence). In nucleotides, the CDR3 is TGTGCCAGCTACCGCGTGACGGGGACAGATACGCAGTATTTT. It yields the protein CASYRVTGTDTQYF.

The chain recombines TRBV4-3 with TRBJ2-3, with D tentatively TRBD1 (5 bases). This CDR3 has 15 residues. From germline, CDR1 is LGHNA and CDR2 YSLEER. V lost 0 bases and J lost 2, with 9 bases in between. The CDR3 reads CASSQDARATDTQYF. CDR3 in DNA: TGCGCCAGCAGCCAAGATGCCAGGGCCACAGATACGCAGTATTTT.

The genes are TRBV5-1 and TRBJ2-5, with 14 bases matching TRBD2. The trim removed 4 bases at V and 2 bases at J, leaving 7 bases unmatched. Germline V gene lookup returns CDR1 SGHRS and CDR2 YFSETQ. The CDR3 spans 17 residues. CDR3 sequence reads: CASSLGTSGSGQETQYF. The DNA of the CDR3 is TGCGCCAGCAGCCTAGGGACTAGCGGGAGCGGACAAGAGACCCAGTACTTC.

This clone occurred a few times. The rearrangement links TRBV28 to TRBJ2-7, with 9 bases that match TRBD2. Germline V gene sequence: CDR1 MDHEN, CDR2 SYDVKM. The CDR3 runs to 17 residues. V trimming: 5 bases; J trimming: 4 bases; junction bases outside the gene matches: 15. In nucleotides, the CDR3 is TGTGCCAGCAGTCCTGGGAGTAGCGGGAGAAAGACTTACGAGCAGTACTTC. The encoded protein is CASSPGSSGRKTYEQYF.

This clone showed up just a few times. The chain is built from TRBV4-1 and TRBJ1-2; 7 bases match TRBD1. V shed 1 base, J shed 0 bases, and the junction held 5 bases outside the gene matches. The CDR3 sequence is 16 residues long. Looked up from germline, CDR1 is MGHRA and CDR2 is YSYEKL. This CDR3 is CASSQAWTGANYGYTF. The CDR3 DNA is TGCGCCAGCAGCCAAGCCTGGACAGGAGCTAACTATGGCTACACCTTC.

This chain uses TRBV2 with TRBJ2-3, with 9 bases lining up with TRBD1. The germline gives CDR1 SNHLY, CDR2 FYNNEI. The J segment lost 4 bases and the V segment lost 6 bases, leaving 8 bases of the junction unmatched. CDR3 length equals 15 residues. CDR3 DNA: TGTGCCAGCAGCGGCCGGGGACAGGGCTCAGATACGCAGTATTTT. This codes for CASSGRGQGSDTQYF. The full variable domain, rest sourced from reference TRBV2 and TRBJ2-3, is EPEVTQTPSHQVTQMGQEVILRCVPISNHLYFYWYRQILGQKVEFLVSFYNNEISEKSEIFDDQFSVERPDGSNFTLKIRSTKLEDSAMYFCASSGRGQGSDTQYFGPGTRLTVL.

This clone has just a few counts. The rearrangement joins TRBV5-1 to TRBJ2-1; TRBD2 matches at 12 bases. The germline V gene has CDR1 SGHRS and CDR2 YFSETQ. V lost 0 bases, J lost 8 bases, and 0 bases stayed unmatched. The CDR3 is 14 amino acids. In nucleotides, the CDR3 is TGCGCCAGCAGCTTGGGGACTAGCGGGGATGAGCAGTTCTTC. This encodes CASSLGTSGDEQFF.

The V and J genes are TRBV5-1 and TRBJ1-5; D uncertain. V was pared by 2 bases and J by 0 bases, with 12 bases between. Germline CDR1 and CDR2: SGHRS and YFSETQ. This CDR3 spans 16 amino acids. The CDR3 protein is CASSFGQADSNQPQHF. CDR3 DNA: TGCGCCAGCAGCTTTGGGCAGGCCGATAGCAATCAGCCCCAGCATTTT.

V gene TRBV11-2 combines with J gene TRBJ2-7, with 8 nucleotides matching TRBD1. The CDR3 is made up of 17 amino acids. The V gene's germline CDR1 is SGHAT and CDR2 FQNNGV. V shed 4 bases and J 2 bases; nucleotides not matched to a gene: 13. The DNA of the CDR3 is TGTGCCAGCAGCTCTCCCATCAGTACAGGGGGGACCTACGAGCAGTACTTC. Its translation is CASSSPISTGGTYEQYF.

This chain uses TRBV5-1 with TRBJ1-2; D remains unclear. The CDR3 is 13 amino acids. V lost 4 bases and J 8 bases, leaving 15 bases between the germline ends. Germline V gives CDR1 SGHRS, CDR2 YFSETQ. The CDR3 DNA sequence: TGCGCCAGCAGCCCCCTCAAGACTATGGGCTACACCTTC. The encoded protein is CASSPLKTMGYTF.

This sequence joins TRBV9 and TRBJ2-1; 8 bases align to TRBD2. Germline V gives CDR1 SGDLS, CDR2 YYNGEE. The CDR3 covers 15 residues. Trimming cost V 0 bases and J 3 bases; bases outside gene matches: 2. This CDR3 reads CASSVDRGGYNEQFF. CDR3 nucleotides: TGTGCCAGCAGCGTAGACCGGGGGGGCTACAATGAGCAGTTCTTC.

This clone has only a few counts. The V call is TRBV5-4, the J call TRBJ2-2; D call uncertain. The CDR3 has 14 residues. Germline values: CDR1 SGHNT, CDR2 YYREEE (reference sequence). The V gene lost 1 base and the J gene lost 0 bases, with 4 bases spanning the gap. The CDR3 nucleotides are TGTGCCAGCAGCTTGCCAACGAACACCGGGGAGCTGTTTTTT. The encoded protein is CASSLPTNTGELFF.

This clone was observed a few times. The gene calls are TRBV7-3 and TRBJ2-1; D perhaps matches TRBD1 (6 bases). V was shortened by 10 bases and J by 3 bases, with 16 bases between the two germline ends. CDR3 length equals 14 residues. Germline values: CDR1 SGHTA, CDR2 FQGTGA. CDR3 DNA sequence: TGTGCCACTATGGGGGACAAGGGCTACAATGAGCAGTTCTTC. Residues: CATMGDKGYNEQFF. Full variable domain (outside the CDR3, taken from reference TRBV7-3 and TRBJ2-1): GAGVSQTPSNKVTEKGKYVELRCDPISGHTALYWYRQSLGQGPEFLIYFQGTGAADDSGLPNDRFFAVRPEGSVSTLKIQRTERGDSAVYLCATMGDKGYNEQFFGPGTRLTVL.

The chain is built from TRBV14 and TRBJ2-1, with D tentatively TRBD2 (6 bases). This CDR3 has 15 residues. V lost 6 bases and J lost 2, with 14 bases in between. Germline V lookup: CDR1 SGHDN, CDR2 FVKESK. The CDR3: CASSLRESPYNEQFF. In DNA form, the CDR3 reads TGTGCCAGCAGTTTACGGGAGTCCCCCTACAATGAGCAGTTCTTC.

The rearrangement joins TRBV15 to TRBJ2-1; weak D call: TRBD2 (5 bases). Germline CDR1 and CDR2: LNHNV and YYDKDF (reference sequence). V dropped 9 bases and J dropped 7 bases, with 25 bases sitting between them. The CDR3 length is 16 residues. The CDR3 DNA is TGTGCCACAAGGCCCCTCCGGGGTAATTCGCGTAATGAGCAGTTCTTC. It translates to CATRPLRGNSRNEQFF.

The J gene is TRBJ1-1, the V gene TRBV11-3, with D perhaps TRBD1 (5 bases). Trimming left V 5 bases short and J 2 bases short, with 15 bases between. Germline CDR1 and CDR2: SGHNT and YENEEA. The CDR3 sequence is 15 residues long. The CDR3 DNA reads TGTGCCAGCAGCACCAGGCAGGGCACCAACACTGAAGCTTTCTTT. Encoded protein: CASSTRQGTNTEAFF.

The J gene is TRBJ2-2, the V gene TRBV11-2; 7 bases are shared with TRBD1. Germline V gene sequence: CDR1 SGHAT, CDR2 FQNNGV. V lost 6 bases, J lost 7 bases, and 5 bases stayed unmatched. CDR3 length: 13 residues. CDR3 amino acids: CASSTGTDGELFF. CDR3 coding DNA: TGTGCCAGCAGTACAGGGACAGACGGGGAGCTGTTTTTT.

In DNA, the CDR3 is TGTGCCAGCAGTTCCCGCAGGGTTAGGGACTATGGCTACACCTTC. This encodes CASSSRRVRDYGYTF. The chain recombines TRBV27 with TRBJ1-2, with a weak D call TRBD1 (5 bases). The germline gives CDR1 MNHEY, CDR2 SMNVEV (reference sequence). Trimming took off 4 bases at V and 3 bases at J, with 15 bases between the two ends. CDR3 size: 15 residues.

This rearrangement joins TRBV29-1 to TRBJ2-7, with 8 bases that match TRBD1. CDR1 is SQVTM and CDR2 is ANQGSEA in the germline V gene. Trimming took 4 bases from V and 4 from J; bases not matched to a gene: 6. This CDR3 region has 13 residues. The CDR3 loop is CSVGRTGSYEQYF. In DNA, the CDR3 is TGCAGCGTTGGGAGGACAGGGAGTTACGAGCAGTACTTC.

This rearrangement joins TRBV5-1 to TRBJ2-3, with TRBD1 identical over 10 bases. The CDR3 sequence is 16 residues long. Germline V lookup: CDR1 SGHRS, CDR2 YFSETQ. V trimming: 4 bases; J trimming: 5 bases; junction bases outside the gene matches: 10. CDR3 in amino acids: CASSHSGTGEGDTQYF. The CDR3 DNA reads TGCGCCAGCAGCCACTCCGGGACAGGGGAAGGAGATACGCAGTATTTT.

This clone was recorded only once. The rearrangement joins TRBV9 to TRBJ2-7, with D perhaps matching TRBD2 (7 bases). The CDR3 has 16 residues. Between the trimmed V and J ends, which lost 5 bases and 2 bases, there was a span of 20 bases. The germline V gene has CDR1 SGDLS and CDR2 YYNGEE. The CDR3, as DNA: TGTGCCAGCAGGGTCAGGGGCGGGGGAAAGACCTACGAGCAGTACTTC. It codes for CASRVRGGGKTYEQYF. Based on the CDR3 plus reference TRBV9 and TRBJ2-7, the full variable domain is DSGVTQTPKHLITATGQRVTLRCSPRSGDLSVYWYQQSLDQGLQFLIQYYNGEERAKGNILERFSAQQFPDLHSELNLSSLELGDSALYFCASRVRGGGKTYEQYFGPGTRLTVT.

The rearrangement joins TRBV2 to TRBJ2-1; 8 bases map to TRBD2. The junction had 10 bases not matched to a gene; V was cut back by 8 bases and J by 1 base. In germline, CDR1 is SNHLY, CDR2 FYNNEI. The CDR3 totals 16 residues. The CDR3 sequence is CASPKWIAGSYNEQFF. The CDR3 DNA follows: TGTGCCAGCCCCAAGTGGATAGCGGGATCCTACAATGAGCAGTTCTTC.